The entry below gives a single T cell receptor (beta chain) sequence along with its context. Its specificity is unknown. The data stem from a study of OX40 agonist ivuxolimab in advanced cancers. Broader study findings: Dosing at 0.1 to 3.0 mg/kg was accompanied by clonal expansion of CD4+ and CD8+ blood T cells by week 6.

CDR1 SGHTA and CDR2 FQGNSA come from the germline V gene. The CDR3 consists of 14 residues. V lost 5 bases, J lost 7 bases, and 14 bases lay in between. This table comes from immunoSEQ multiplex PCR, and its TCRdb copy is limited to in-frame clones, with some not included. The data contain approximately 41,000 clones, roughly 90% of them singletons. The clonotype comes from an adult with an advanced solid tumor such as melanoma, head and neck, liver or kidney cancer. The material was CD4+ or CD8+ T cells sorted from blood, obtained in a trial of the OX40 agonist ivuxolimab. This chain links TRBV7-2 with TRBJ2-2; the D is unclear. This CDR3 reads CASSRQWAYGELFF. In DNA form, the CDR3 reads TGTGCCAGCAGCCGCCAGTGGGCATACGGGGAGCTGTTTTTT.